This T cell receptor beta chain was recovered during a study of OX40 agonist ivuxolimab in advanced cancers. General study findings and limits: Circulating CD4+ and CD8+ T cells showed clonal expansion by week 6 at 0.1 to 3.0 mg/kg.

Sequencing used immunoSEQ multiplex PCR; TCRdb keeps in-frame clones, though not all of them. The data hold 75,000 to 100,000 clones, with roughly 90% observed a single time. The V and J ends lost 3 bases and 6 bases respectively, with 10 bases between them. Germline CDR1 is GTSNPN and CDR2 is SVGIG (reference sequence). The CDR3 is 12 residues long. In regard to this clone: Antigen specificity is unknown.

The sequencing used CD4+ or CD8+ T cells sorted from blood, collected in a trial of the OX40 agonist ivuxolimab. The chain employs TRBV30 and TRBJ2-3, with D perhaps being TRBD1 or TRBD2 (6 bases each). This sequence was found in an adult with an advanced solid tumor such as melanoma, head and neck, liver or kidney cancer. The CDR3 loop is CAWSEGGDTQYF. Written as DNA, the CDR3 is TGTGCCTGGAGCGAAGGGGGGGATACGCAGTATTTT.